This T cell receptor beta chain stems from a study of regulatory T cells in long-lasting Graves disease. The J segment lost 0 bases and the V segment lost 2 bases, leaving 4 bases of the junction unmatched. The germline V gene has CDR1 MNHEY and CDR2 SVGAGI. The CDR3 loop spans 16 amino acids. The table lists this clonotype with a few counts. Time point in this sample: persistent/refractory GD, antithyroid drugs over 5 years with positive TRAb. PBMCs provided the RNA from which the TCR library was made. Graves' disease was diagnosed by American Thyroid Association guidelines. According to the study, TCR beta libraries were built with iRepertoire HTBI primers and CDR3-region Arm-PCR. From the multiplex PCR reads, TCRdb called clonotypes with MiXCR, one entry per CDR3 protein. Of 350,000 to 450,000 distinct CDR3 sequences listed, roughly 20% were seen once; the top ten hold roughly 20%.

The rearrangement uses TRBV6-5 and TRBJ1-1; 9 bases fit TRBD1. The sequences come from peripheral blood mononuclear cells (PBMCs), collected when the disease was refractory, from a patient treated with antithyroid drugs. The receptor was derived from a female donor with Graves disease. The CDR3 nucleotides are TGTGCCAGCAGTTACAGACAGGGGGACGTGAACACTGAAGCTTTCTTT. This encodes CASSYRQGDVNTEAFF.